This passage covers 18 T cell receptor beta chains from one sample sequenced in a study of radiotherapy plus CTLA-4 blockade in lung cancer. TCRdb keeps only in-frame clones here, not all; method: immunoSEQ multiplex PCR. Among 58,000 or so clones listed, less than 80% were seen once. Sequencing used peripheral blood, obtained from a patient treated with radiotherapy plus ipilimumab. These receptors were collected from a human donor with non-small cell lung cancer who had a complete response to radiotherapy plus ipilimumab.

This clone was recorded a few times. As DNA, the CDR3 is TGTGCCAGCAGTTCGGACAGCTATTATGAAAAACTGTTTTTT. Amino acids: CASSSDSYYEKLFF. The chain has TRBV6-6 and TRBJ1-4; maybe TRBD1 (6 bases). V was trimmed by 4 bases and J by 6 bases, leaving 12 bases between them. This CDR3 region has 14 residues. Germline V CDR1 and CDR2: MNHNY, SVGAGI (reference sequence).

The chain joins TRBV25-1 to TRBJ2-1; D not resolved. V lost 2 bases, J lost 2 bases, and 16 bases lay in between. Germline V CDR1 and CDR2: MGHDK, SYGVNS. The CDR3 totals 17 residues. The CDR3 DNA is TGTGCCAGCAGTGAAGCCAGCGCACTCCGAACCTACAATGAGCAGTTCTTC. It is translated as CASSEASALRTYNEQFF. The full variable domain, rest sourced from reference TRBV25-1 and TRBJ2-1, is EADIYQTPRYLVIGTGKKITLECSQTMGHDKMYWYQQDPGMELHLIHYSYGVNSTEKGDLSSESTVSRIRTEHFPLTLESARPSHTSQYLCASSEASALRTYNEQFFGPGTRLTVL.

This chain connects TRBV30 to TRBJ1-5, with a possible D match to TRBD1 (5 bases). The germline V gene encodes CDR1 GTSNPN and CDR2 SVGIG (reference sequence). V was pared by 3 bases and J by 3 bases, with 9 bases between. There are 13 residues in the CDR3. CDR3 protein: CAWSWDSNQPQHF. The CDR3 coding sequence is TGTGCCTGGAGCTGGGACTCCAATCAGCCCCAGCATTTT. Full variable domain (rest looked up from reference TRBV30 and TRBJ1-5): SQTIHQWPATLVQPVGSPLSLECTVEGTSNPNLYWYRQAAGRGLQLLFYSVGIGQISSEVPQNLSASRPQDRQFILSSKKLLLSDSGFYLCAWSWDSNQPQHFGDGTRLSIL.

The gene calls are TRBV10-2 and TRBJ1-6; 7 bases are shared with TRBD1. The length of the CDR3 is 16 residues. Germline CDR1 is WSHSY and CDR2 is SAAADI. Trimming removed 3 bases from V and 4 bases from J; junction bases left unmatched: 6. The CDR3 loop is CASSDSQGVYNSPLHF. The CDR3 region has the DNA TGCGCCAGCAGTGATAGCCAGGGGGTTTATAATTCACCCCTCCACTTT.

This sequence joins TRBV2 and TRBJ2-4; 7 nucleotides match TRBD2. V shed 11 bases, J shed 5 bases, and the junction held 9 bases outside the gene matches. The germline V gene encodes CDR1 SNHLY and CDR2 FYNNEI. The CDR3 is 13 residues long. Here the CDR3 reads CAGGTTTQNIQYF. The CDR3 coding sequence is TGTGCCGGAGGGACTACTACCCAAAACATTCAGTACTTC.

The rearrangement uses TRBV7-2 and TRBJ1-3, with 8 bases identical to TRBD1. CDR3 length: 16 residues. Germline V gene lookup returns CDR1 SGHTA and CDR2 FQGNSA. The trim removed 0 bases at V and 5 bases at J, leaving 6 bases unmatched. The CDR3 nucleotides are TGTGCCAGCAGCTTAGCGTTGGCAGGGGGCAGAAACACCATATATTTT. This sequence encodes CASSLALAGGRNTIYF.

This clone was detected only once. This rearrangement joins TRBV27 to TRBJ2-4; 13 nucleotides agree with TRBD2. The CDR3 covers 18 residues. Germline lookup yields CDR1 MNHEY and CDR2 SMNVEV (reference sequence). V was pared by 2 bases and J by 0 bases, with 4 bases of the junction left unmatched. The CDR3 DNA is TGTGCCAGCAGTTTAACTAGCGGGAGGGCCGAAGCCAAAAACATTCAGTACTTC. Its protein product is CASSLTSGRAEAKNIQYF.

The rearrangement links TRBV5-1 to TRBJ2-7, with D hard to call. Deletions cut 9 bases from V and 2 bases from J, with 21 bases between. The CDR3 totals 15 residues. Germline CDR1 reads SGHRS; CDR2 reads YFSETQ. The CDR3 coding sequence is TGCGCCATCAGAGGCGGCAAGAACTTTACCTACGAGCAGTACGTC. Translated, it gives CAIRGGKNFTYEQYV.

The chain is built from TRBV7-2 and TRBJ2-2; D remains ambiguous. The germline V and J ends were trimmed by 4 bases and 2 bases, with 5 bases remaining between them. The CDR3 extends over 13 amino acids. CDR1 SGHTA and CDR2 FQGNSA come from the germline V gene. CDR3 DNA sequence: TGTGCCAGCAGCTCCTTCAACACCGGGGAGCTGTTTTTT. It yields the protein CASSSFNTGELFF.

This rearrangement joins TRBV27 to TRBJ1-5; TRBD1 matches 9 bases. V shed 6 bases and J 1 base; nucleotides not matched to a gene: 10. CDR1 MNHEY and CDR2 SMNVEV come from the germline V gene (reference sequence). The CDR3 runs to 17 residues. The CDR3 is CASRRTGVSWSNQPQHF. DNA for the CDR3: TGTGCCAGCAGGCGGACAGGGGTTTCCTGGAGCAATCAGCCCCAGCATTTT.

This clone was detected a few times. J is TRBJ2-1 and V is TRBV10-1; 8 nucleotides align to TRBD2. Losses at the gene ends were 6 bases for V and 5 bases for J; bases not matched to a gene: 9. The CDR3 runs 15 residues. Germline assignment: CDR1 WNHNN and CDR2 SYGVQD (reference sequence). In nucleotides, the CDR3 is TGCGCCAGCAGCGAATTACCGGGAGGGGACAATGAGCAGTTCTTC. Amino acid sequence: CASSELPGGDNEQFF.

This clone showed up just once. The chain uses TRBV7-2 and TRBJ1-2; 11 bases map to TRBD1. CDR1 and CDR2 (germline): SGHTA, FQGNSA. The junction had 2 bases not matched to a gene; V was cut back by 3 bases and J by 2 bases. The CDR3 contains 15 residues. CDR3 DNA: TGTGCCAGCAGCTTTGGGACAGGGGGGAACTATGGCTACACCTTC. It translates to CASSFGTGGNYGYTF.

The chain combines TRBV5-4 with TRBJ2-4, with 7 nucleotides matching TRBD2. Germline CDR1 SGHNT, CDR2 YYREEE (reference sequence). With 2 bases clipped from V and 3 bases from J, the junction kept 8 bases outside the gene matches. This CDR3 has 16 residues. CDR3 nucleotides: TGTGCCAGCAGCTTAGAGGGAGGGGTGTTCAAAAACATTCAGTACTTC. This gives the protein CASSLEGGVFKNIQYF.

This chain connects TRBV19 to TRBJ2-2, with D perhaps matching TRBD1 (6 bases). This CDR3 spans 14 amino acids. Germline CDR1 LNHDA, CDR2 SQIVND (reference sequence). Trimming cost V 3 bases and J 3 bases, with 8 bases left between them. The chain's CDR3 is CASSIRTDTGELFF. The DNA of the CDR3 is TGTGCCAGTAGTATCCGGACAGACACCGGGGAGCTGTTTTTT.

The chain combines TRBV13 with TRBJ1-5; 7 bases are shared with TRBD1. V lost 0 bases, J lost 4 bases, and 6 bases stayed unmatched. The CDR3 is made up of 16 amino acids. Germline V lookup: CDR1 PRHDT, CDR2 FYEKMQ (reference sequence). CDR3 in DNA: TGTGCCAGCAGCTTAGGACAGGGGATGAAAAATCAGCCCCAGCATTTT. Its translation is CASSLGQGMKNQPQHF.

The genes are TRBV27 and TRBJ2-7; 9 bases match TRBD2. The V gene's germline CDR1 is MNHEY and CDR2 SMNVEV (reference sequence). The V segment lost 5 bases and the J segment 0 bases; nucleotides outside the gene matches: 11. CDR3 size: 17 residues. CDR3 coding DNA: TGTGCCAGCAGTCCCGAGGATCTAGCGGGGTACTCCTACGAGCAGTACGTC. This sequence encodes CASSPEDLAGYSYEQYV.

This chain joins TRBV11-2 and TRBJ1-1; no clear D gene. Germline V gene sequence: CDR1 SGHAT, CDR2 FQNNGV. This CDR3 has 13 amino acids. Trimming cost V 10 bases and J 5 bases, with 17 bases left between them. In DNA form, the CDR3 reads TGTGCCAACAGAACAGAGCTGGAAACTGAAGCTTTCTTT. Translating it yields CANRTELETEAFF.

The J gene is TRBJ2-3, the V gene TRBV11-2; the D gene is possibly TRBD2 (7 bases). In germline, CDR1 is SGHAT, CDR2 FQNNGV. The CDR3 runs 14 residues. The germline V and J ends were trimmed by 3 bases and 6 bases, with 13 bases remaining between them. The CDR3 loop is CASSFGGGLDTQYF. The CDR3 DNA is TGTGCCAGCAGCTTTGGGGGGGGCCTTGATACGCAGTATTTT.